Reported below is one TCR beta chain. The CDR3 extends over 14 amino acids. Germline assignment: CDR1 SEHNR and CDR2 FQNEAQ (reference sequence). V was cut by 5 bases and J by 2 bases, with 12 bases left in between. This table comes from immunoSEQ multiplex PCR, and its TCRdb copy is limited to in-frame clones, with some not included. Of about 540,000 clones in the sample, 78% are singletons; the top ten hold more than 0.01%. The sample originates from a study of shared T cell receptors in the human thymus. The sample was also linked to a second study, of human thymus T cells. That investigation notes: Within thymic and blood repertoires, V and J gene usage appeared to be biased.

The rearrangement joins TRBV7-9 to TRBJ2-5; D uncertain. The clonotype comes from a boy less than two years old with a congenital heart defect. Sequenced: thymocytes. CDR3 protein: CASSPGKTQETQYF. The CDR3 region has the DNA TGTGCCAGCAGCCCCGGAAAGACTCAAGAGACCCAGTACTTC.